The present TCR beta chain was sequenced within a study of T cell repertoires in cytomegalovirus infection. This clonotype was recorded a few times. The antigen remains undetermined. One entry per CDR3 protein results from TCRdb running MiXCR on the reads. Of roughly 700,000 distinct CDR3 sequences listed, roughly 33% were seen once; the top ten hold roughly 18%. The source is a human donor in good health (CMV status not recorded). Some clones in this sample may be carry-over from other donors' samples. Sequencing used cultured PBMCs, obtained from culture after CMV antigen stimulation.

CDR3 residues: CATSRDRNSNQPQHF. CDR3 nucleotide sequence: TGTGCCACCAGCAGAGACCGGAACAGCAATCAGCCCCAGCATTTT. This sequence joins TRBV15 and TRBJ1-5; D gene unclear. CDR3 length: 15 residues. Deletions cut 0 bases from V and 1 base from J, with 7 bases between. Looked up from germline, CDR1 is LNHNV and CDR2 is YYDKDF (reference sequence).